The present T cell receptor (beta chain) was sequenced within a study of control samples from healthy donors and cancer patients. In germline, CDR1 is KGHSH, CDR2 LQKENI. V was clipped by 5 bases and J by 5 bases, with 12 bases between them. The CDR3 extends over 13 amino acids. Assay: immunoSEQ multiplex PCR; the TCRdb copy retains only in-frame clones and omits some. The sample carries under 90,000 clones, 80% to 95% recorded once. The TCR sequence derives from a woman aged 60-75 years in good health. The specimen sequenced was blood. V usage is TRBV18 and J usage is TRBJ1-1, with D uncertain. The CDR3, as DNA: TGTGCCAGCTCATACGACTCTCAAACTGAAGCTTTCTTT. Protein sequence: CASSYDSQTEAFF.